This T cell receptor beta chain is from a study of T cells in localized non-small cell lung cancer. Clones were read by immunoSEQ multiplex PCR, and TCRdb kept only the in-frame ones, dropping some. The profile shows several thousand clones, around 92% of them singletons. Comments on this clone: Its antigen is undetermined.

The CDR3 is 12 amino acids. Germline V gene data show CDR1 as LGHNT and CDR2 as FRNRAP. Trimming cost V 0 bases and J 4 bases, with 3 bases left between them. Whole-study results and caveats: Uninvolved adjacent lung had the highest recorded T cell clonality, with tumor below it. Adjacent lung had a median roughly 53 of the 100 largest tumor clones. Higher adjacent-lung clonality was associated with shorter survival.

The chain is built from TRBV12-5 and TRBJ1-1; D is unclear. This receptor was taken from an older male donor with stage II lung adenocarcinoma. The starting material was peripheral blood mononuclear cells, obtained before any cancer treatment. The CDR3 loop is CASGLVPTEAFF. The CDR3 DNA reads as TGTGCTAGTGGTTTGGTACCCACTGAAGCTTTCTTT.